A selection of T cell receptor beta chains follows, all from one sample in a study of blood T cells in healthy people across ages. One entry per CDR3 protein, called by TCRdb with MiXCR from the 5' RACE reads. The profile shows about 680,000 distinct CDR3 sequences, roughly 49% of them singletons. Specimen: blood. Receptors originate from a woman aged 55-70 years in good health. CDR3s include the opening cysteine and the closing phenylalanine or tryptophan.

V	J	CDR3
TRBV29-1	TRBJ1-4	CSVEGGSGKLFF
TRBV7-2	TRBJ2-3	CASRVAAAGDTQYF
TRBV12-3/TRBV12-4	TRBJ2-5	CASTRGRGETQYF
TRBV20-1	TRBJ2-5	CSAPEAGAGQETQYF
TRBV7-9	TRBJ2-7	CASSISGIYEQYF
TRBV28	TRBJ1-4	CASFGGTGLRKLFF
TRBV5-1	TRBJ1-6	CASSFGTNNSPLHF
TRBV6-1	TRBJ2-3	CASRSLGADTQYF
TRBV27	TRBJ2-3	CASSQGGSGNTQYF
TRBV20-1	TRBJ1-2	CSAREEGQGPGDYGYTF
TRBV14	TRBJ1-1	CASSPRTGGHTEAFF
TRBV7-2	.	CTSSLALSYEQYF
TRBV3-1	TRBJ1-6	CASTGGVRIGPLHF